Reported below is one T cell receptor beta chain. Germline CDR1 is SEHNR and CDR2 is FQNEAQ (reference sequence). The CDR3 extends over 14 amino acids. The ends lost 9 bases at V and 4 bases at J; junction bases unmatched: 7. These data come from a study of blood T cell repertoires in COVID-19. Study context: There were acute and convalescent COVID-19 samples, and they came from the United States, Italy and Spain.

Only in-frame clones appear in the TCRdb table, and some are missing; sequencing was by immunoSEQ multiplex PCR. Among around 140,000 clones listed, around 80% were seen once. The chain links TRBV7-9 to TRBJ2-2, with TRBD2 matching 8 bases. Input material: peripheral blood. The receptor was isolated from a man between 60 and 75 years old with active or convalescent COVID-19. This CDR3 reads CARSGGVSTGELFF. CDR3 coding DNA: TGTGCCAGGTCGGGAGGGGTCAGCACCGGGGAGCTGTTTTTT. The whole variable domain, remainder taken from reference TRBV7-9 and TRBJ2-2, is DTGVSQNPRHKITKRGQNVTFRCDPISEHNRLYWYRQTLGQGPEFLTYFQNEAQLEKSRLLSDRFSAERPKGSFSTLEIQRTEQGDSAMYLCARSGGVSTGELFFGEGSRLTVL.